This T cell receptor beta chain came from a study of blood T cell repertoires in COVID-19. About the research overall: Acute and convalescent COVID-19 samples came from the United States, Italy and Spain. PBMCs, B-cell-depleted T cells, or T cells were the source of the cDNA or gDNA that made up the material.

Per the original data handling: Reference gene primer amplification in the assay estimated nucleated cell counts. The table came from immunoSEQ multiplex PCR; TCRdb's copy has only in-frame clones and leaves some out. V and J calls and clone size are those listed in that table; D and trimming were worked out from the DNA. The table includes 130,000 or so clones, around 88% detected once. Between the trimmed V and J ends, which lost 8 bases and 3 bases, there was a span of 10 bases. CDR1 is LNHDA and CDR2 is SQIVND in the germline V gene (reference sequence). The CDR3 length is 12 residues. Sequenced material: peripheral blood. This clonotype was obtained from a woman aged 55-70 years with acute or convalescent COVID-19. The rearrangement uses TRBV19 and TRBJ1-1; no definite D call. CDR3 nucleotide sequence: TGTGCCAGTCGGGGTCAGTACACTGAAGCTTTCTTT. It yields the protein CASRGQYTEAFF.